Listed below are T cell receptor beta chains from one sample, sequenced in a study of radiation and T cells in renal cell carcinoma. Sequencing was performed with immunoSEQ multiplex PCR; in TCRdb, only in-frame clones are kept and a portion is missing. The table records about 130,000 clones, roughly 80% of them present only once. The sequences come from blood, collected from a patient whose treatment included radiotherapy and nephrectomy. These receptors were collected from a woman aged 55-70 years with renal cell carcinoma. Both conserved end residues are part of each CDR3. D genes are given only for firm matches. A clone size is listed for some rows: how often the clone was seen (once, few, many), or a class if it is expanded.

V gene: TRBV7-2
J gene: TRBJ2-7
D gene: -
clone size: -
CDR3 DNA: TGTGCCAGCAGCTTAGTACCACCTAACTCCTACGAGCAGTACTTC
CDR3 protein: CASSLVPPNSYEQYF

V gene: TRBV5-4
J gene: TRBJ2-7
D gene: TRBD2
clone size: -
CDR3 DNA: TGTGCCAGCAGCCTGACTAGCGGGGGACCCTCCTACGAGCAGTACTTC
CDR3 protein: CASSLTSGGPSYEQYF

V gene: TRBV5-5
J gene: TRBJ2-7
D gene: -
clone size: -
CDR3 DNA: TGTGCCAGCAGCTTGCAGGGCATCAACGAGCAGTACTTC
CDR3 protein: CASSLQGINEQYF

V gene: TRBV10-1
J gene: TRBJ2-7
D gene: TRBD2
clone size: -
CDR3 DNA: TGCGCCAGCAGCGAGGGACTAGGGAGTACCGAGCAGTACTTC
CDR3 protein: CASSEGLGSTEQYF

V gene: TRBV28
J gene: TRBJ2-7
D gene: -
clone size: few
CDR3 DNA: TGTGCCAGCAGTTTTCCCATCGACAGCCCGGGGTCCTACGAGCAGTACTTC
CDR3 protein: CASSFPIDSPGSYEQYF

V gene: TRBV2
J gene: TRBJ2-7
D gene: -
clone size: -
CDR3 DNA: TGTGCCAGCAGTCAGGACTGGTCCTACGAGCAGTACTTC
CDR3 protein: CASSQDWSYEQYF

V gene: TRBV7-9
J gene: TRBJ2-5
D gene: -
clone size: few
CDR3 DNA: TGTGCCAGCAGCTTTGGTCCGCAGCAAGAGACCCAGTACTTC
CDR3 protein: CASSFGPQQETQYF

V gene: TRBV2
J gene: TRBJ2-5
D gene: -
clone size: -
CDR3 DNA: TGTGCCAGCAGTGAAGCGCTTAACTTTGGGGGGGAGACCCAGTACTTC
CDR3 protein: CASSEALNFGGETQYF

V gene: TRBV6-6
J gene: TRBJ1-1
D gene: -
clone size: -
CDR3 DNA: TGTGCCAGCAGTTACACAAGGAACACTGAAGCTTTCTTT
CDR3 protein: CASSYTRNTEAFF

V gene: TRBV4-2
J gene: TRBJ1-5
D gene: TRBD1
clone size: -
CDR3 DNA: TGTGCCAGCAGCCAAACGACAGGGGTGAGTCAGCCCCAGCATTTT
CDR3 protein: CASSQTTGVSQPQHF

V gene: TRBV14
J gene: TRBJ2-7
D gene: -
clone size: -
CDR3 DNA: TGTGCCAGCAGCCAAGGGGCGACAGGTTGGCGCGAACAGTACTTC
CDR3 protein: CASSQGATGWREQYF

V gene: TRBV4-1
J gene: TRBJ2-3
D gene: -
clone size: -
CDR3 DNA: TGCGCCAGCAGCCAAGTTGCTCCGGGGGCGGATACGCAGTATTTT
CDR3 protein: CASSQVAPGADTQYF

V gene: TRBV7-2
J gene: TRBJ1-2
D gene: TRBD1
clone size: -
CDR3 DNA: TGTGCCAGCAGCTCAGCCGACAGGGGAGAGCGCTACACCTTC
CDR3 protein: CASSSADRGERYTF

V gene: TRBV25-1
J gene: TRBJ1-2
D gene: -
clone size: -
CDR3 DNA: TGTGCCAGCAGGGAACAGGGCGGGGGTGGCTACACCTTC
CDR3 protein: CASREQGGGGYTF

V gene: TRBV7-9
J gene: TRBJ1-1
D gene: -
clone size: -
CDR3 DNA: TGTGCCAGCAGCTTAGAGGGGAAGGTCACTGAAGCTTTCTTT
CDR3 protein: CASSLEGKVTEAFF

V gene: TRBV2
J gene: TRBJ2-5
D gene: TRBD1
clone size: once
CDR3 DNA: TGTGCCAGCAGTCCCGACAGGGGGCGGGAGACCCAGTACTTC
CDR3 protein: CASSPDRGRETQYF

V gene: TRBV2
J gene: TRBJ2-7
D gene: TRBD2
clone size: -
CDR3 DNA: TGTGCCAGCAGTAAACTAGCGGGATCGTACGAGCAGTACTTC
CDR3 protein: CASSKLAGSYEQYF

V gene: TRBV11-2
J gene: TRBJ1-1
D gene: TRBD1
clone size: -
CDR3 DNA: TGTGCCAGCAGCTTTACTGGGGACAGGGGAACTGAAGCTTTCTTT
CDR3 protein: CASSFTGDRGTEAFF

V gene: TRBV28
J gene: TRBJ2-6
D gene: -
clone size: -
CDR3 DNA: TGTGCCAGCAGCCCAATCCCGGGACTTCGGACTGGGGCCAACGTCCTGACTTTC
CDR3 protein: CASSPIPGLRTGANVLTF

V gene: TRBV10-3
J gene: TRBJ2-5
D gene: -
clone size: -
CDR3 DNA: TGTGCCATCAGTGACCCGGGAACTTCGGAGACCCAGTACTTC
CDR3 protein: CAISDPGTSETQYF

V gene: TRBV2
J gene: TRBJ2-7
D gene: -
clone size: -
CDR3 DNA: TGTGCCAGCAGTGAGACGTCGCGGGCTAACGAGCAGTACTTC
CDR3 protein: CASSETSRANEQYF

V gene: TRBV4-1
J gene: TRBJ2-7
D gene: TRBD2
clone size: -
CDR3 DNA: TGCGCCAGCAGCCAAGACTGGTGGGCGGCGGGGGGGCTCGCCTACGAGCAGTACTTC
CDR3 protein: CASSQDWWAAGGLAYEQYF

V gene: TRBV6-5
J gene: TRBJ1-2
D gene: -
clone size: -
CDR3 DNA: TGTGCCAGCAGGGCAGTTTCCTATGGCTACACCTTC
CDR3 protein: CASRAVSYGYTF

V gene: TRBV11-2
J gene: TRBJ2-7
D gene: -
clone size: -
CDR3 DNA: TGTGCCAGCAGCTTAGCGAACTCCTACCACGAGCAGTACTTC
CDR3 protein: CASSLANSYHEQYF

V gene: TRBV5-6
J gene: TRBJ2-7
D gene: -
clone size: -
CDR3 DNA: TGTGCCAGCAGCTTGCCCCAGGGCCCCTACGAGCAGTACTTC
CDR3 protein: CASSLPQGPYEQYF

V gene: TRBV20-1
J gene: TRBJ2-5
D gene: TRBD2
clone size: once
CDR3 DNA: TGCAGTCAGACTAGCGGGGAGACCCAGTACTTC
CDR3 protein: CSQTSGETQYF

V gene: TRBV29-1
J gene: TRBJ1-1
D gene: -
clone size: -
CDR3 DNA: TGCAGCGTTGAGAGTTCGAACACTGAAGCTTTCTTT
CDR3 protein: CSVESSNTEAFF

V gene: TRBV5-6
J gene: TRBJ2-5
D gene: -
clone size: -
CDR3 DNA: TGTGCCAGCAGCTTGGCCGACATCGGGCCGGGGGAGACCCAGTACTTC
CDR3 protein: CASSLADIGPGETQYF

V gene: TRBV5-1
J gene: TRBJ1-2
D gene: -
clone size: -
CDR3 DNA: TGCGCCAGCAGCTTTGGCCAGGGGCATGGCTACACCTTC
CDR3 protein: CASSFGQGHGYTF

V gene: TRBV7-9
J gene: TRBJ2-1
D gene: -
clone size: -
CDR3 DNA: TGTGCCAGCAGCTTACTGGGCGGTGAGCAGTTCTTC
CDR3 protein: CASSLLGGEQFF

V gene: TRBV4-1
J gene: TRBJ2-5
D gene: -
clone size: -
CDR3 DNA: TGCGCCAGCAGCCCACTCCTCGGGGGCTGGGAGACCCAGTACTTC
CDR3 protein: CASSPLLGGWETQYF

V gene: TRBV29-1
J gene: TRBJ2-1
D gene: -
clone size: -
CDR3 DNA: TGCAGCGGCTACCGGGACTCCCTGTGGGAGCAGTTCTTC
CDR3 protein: CSGYRDSLWEQFF

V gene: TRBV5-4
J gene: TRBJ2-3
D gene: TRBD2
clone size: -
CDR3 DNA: TGTGCCAGCAGCCTGACTAGCGGAGTTAGCACAGATACGCAGTATTTT
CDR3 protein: CASSLTSGVSTDTQYF

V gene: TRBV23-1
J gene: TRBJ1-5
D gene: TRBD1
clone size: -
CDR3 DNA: TGCGCCAGCAGTCAACTCGGGACAGGGGTTCAGGATCAGCCCCAGCATTTT
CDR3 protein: CASSQLGTGVQDQPQHF

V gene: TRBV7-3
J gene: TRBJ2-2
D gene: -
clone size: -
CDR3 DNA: TGTGCCAGCAGCTTTGTCACCGGGGAGCTGTTTTTT
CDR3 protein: CASSFVTGELFF

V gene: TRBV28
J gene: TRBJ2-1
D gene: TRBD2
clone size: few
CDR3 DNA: TGTGCCAGCAGTTTAGTCGCGGGAGGGCCAGGCAATGAGCAGTTCTTC
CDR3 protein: CASSLVAGGPGNEQFF

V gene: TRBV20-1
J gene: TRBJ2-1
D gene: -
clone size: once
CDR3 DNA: TGCAGTGCTAGGGGTTTGAGGGAGCAGTTCTTC
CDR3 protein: CSARGLREQFF

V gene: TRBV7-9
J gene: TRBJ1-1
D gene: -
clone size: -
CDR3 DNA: TGTGCCAGCAGCGAGGCCCCGGCGAGGGTACGTGAAGCTTTCTTT
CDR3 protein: CASSEAPARVREAFF

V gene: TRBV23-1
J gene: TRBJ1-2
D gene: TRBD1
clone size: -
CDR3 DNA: TGCGCCACCCCGGGACAGGGGCCCTATGGCTACACCTTC
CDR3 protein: CATPGQGPYGYTF

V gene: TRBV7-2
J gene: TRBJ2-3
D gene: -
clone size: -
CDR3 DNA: TGTGCCAGCAGCCCCAACGAGAGGAGTTCTTCGCAGTATTTT
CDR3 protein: CASSPNERSSSQYF

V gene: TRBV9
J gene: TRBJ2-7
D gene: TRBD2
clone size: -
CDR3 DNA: TGTGCCAGCTCTAGCGGCTCCTACGAGCAGTACTTC
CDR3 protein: CASSSGSYEQYF

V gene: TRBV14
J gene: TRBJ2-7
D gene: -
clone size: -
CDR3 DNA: TGTGCCAGCAGCCCCCGGTTAAGCTCCTACGAGCAGTACTTC
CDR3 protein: CASSPRLSSYEQYF

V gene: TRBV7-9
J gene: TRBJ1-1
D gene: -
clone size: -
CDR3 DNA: TGTGCCAGCACGCCCGTCCATTCGGGGACTGAAGCTTTCTTT
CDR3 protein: CASTPVHSGTEAFF

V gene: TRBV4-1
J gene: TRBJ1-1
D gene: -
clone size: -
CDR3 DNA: TGCGCCAGCAGCCACCCCGGGGGGGGTGAAGCTTTCTTT
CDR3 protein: CASSHPGGGEAFF

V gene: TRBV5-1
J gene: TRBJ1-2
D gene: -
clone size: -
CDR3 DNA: TGCGCCAGCAGCTCCGACCAGGGGTATGGCTACACCTTC
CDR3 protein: CASSSDQGYGYTF

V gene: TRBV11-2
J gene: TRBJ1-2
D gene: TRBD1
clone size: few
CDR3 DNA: TGTGCCAGCACCCAAGGGAGGGGGCTCAACTATGGCTACACCTTC
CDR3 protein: CASTQGRGLNYGYTF

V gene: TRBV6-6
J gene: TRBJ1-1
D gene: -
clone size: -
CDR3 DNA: TGTGCCAGCACCTCTTTGGGGTCTACTGAAGCTTTCTTT
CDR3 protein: CASTSLGSTEAFF

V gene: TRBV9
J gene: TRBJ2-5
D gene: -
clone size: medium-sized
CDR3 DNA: TGTGCCAGCAGCGTAGTCGGGGCAGGTCTAGAGACCCAGTACTTC
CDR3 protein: CASSVVGAGLETQYF

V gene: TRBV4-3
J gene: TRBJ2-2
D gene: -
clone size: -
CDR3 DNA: TGCGCCAGCAGCCAAGCCGGGCTAGCTGGAGGCACCGGGGAGCTGTTTTTT
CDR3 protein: CASSQAGLAGGTGELFF

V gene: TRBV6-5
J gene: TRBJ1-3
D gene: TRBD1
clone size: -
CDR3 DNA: TGTGCCAGCACCTCAGGGGGATTTTATGGAAACACCATATATTTT
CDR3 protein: CASTSGGFYGNTIYF

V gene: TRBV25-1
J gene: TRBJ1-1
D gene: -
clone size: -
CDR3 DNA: TGTGCCAGCAGTGAGAGATATGATTACACTGAAGCTTTCTTT
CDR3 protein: CASSERYDYTEAFF

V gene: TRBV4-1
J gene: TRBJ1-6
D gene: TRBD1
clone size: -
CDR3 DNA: TGCGCCACCGGACGGACAGGGCCCAATTCACCCCTCCACTTT
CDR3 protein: CATGRTGPNSPLHF

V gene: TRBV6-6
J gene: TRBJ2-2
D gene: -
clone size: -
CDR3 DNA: TGTGCCAGCAGTTACCTGCAGGGTGCCGGCACCGGGGAGCTGTTTTTT
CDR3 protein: CASSYLQGAGTGELFF

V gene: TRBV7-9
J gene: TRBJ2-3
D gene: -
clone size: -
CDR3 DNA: TGTGCCAGCAGCCGGGCGTTAGATACGCAGTATTTT
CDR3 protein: CASSRALDTQYF

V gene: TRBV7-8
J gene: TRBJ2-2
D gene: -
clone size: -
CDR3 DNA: TGTGCCAGCAGCCCAGAGGGGGGTTTGGCCACCGGGGAGCTGTTTTTT
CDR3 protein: CASSPEGGLATGELFF